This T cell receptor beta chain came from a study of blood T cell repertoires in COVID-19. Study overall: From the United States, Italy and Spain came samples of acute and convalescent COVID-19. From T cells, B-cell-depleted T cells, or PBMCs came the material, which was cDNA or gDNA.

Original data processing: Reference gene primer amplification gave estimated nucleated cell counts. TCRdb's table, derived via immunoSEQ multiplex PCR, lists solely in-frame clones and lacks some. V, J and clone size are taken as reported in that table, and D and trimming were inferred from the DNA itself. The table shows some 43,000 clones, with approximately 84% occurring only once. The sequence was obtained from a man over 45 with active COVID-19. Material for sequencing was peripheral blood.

CDR3 coding DNA: TGTGCCAGCAGCTTGGCGCAGGAAGAGACCCAGTACTTC. Its translation is CASSLAQEETQYF. V and J are TRBV5-6 and TRBJ2-5; unclear D gene. The ends were cut back, 0 bases at V and 3 bases at J, with 6 bases in the middle. Germline lookup yields CDR1 SGHDT and CDR2 YYEEEE. This CDR3 has 13 amino acids.